What follows are 11 T cell receptor beta chains derived from one specimen sequenced in a study of T-cell memory formation after mild COVID-19. TCRdb processed the 5' RACE reads anew with MiXCR; each CDR3 protein has one entry. Of about 90,000 distinct CDR3 sequences listed, less than 15% are singletons. The material sequenced was PBMCs or a T cell subset sorted from them (not recorded which). The source is an adult woman who had mild COVID-19 (a few samples of this study predate the infection). Cell type and time point are not known.

This clonotype was detected a few times. V gene TRBV20-1 combines with J gene TRBJ2-3; TRBD1 or TRBD2 may be the D gene (6 bases each). The CDR3 consists of 17 residues. Germline CDR1 and CDR2: DFQATT and SNEGSKA (reference sequence). V was trimmed by 1 base and J by 3 bases, leaving 20 bases between them. The CDR3 DNA sequence: TGCAGTGCTAGAGGCTTCCGAGGGGGGTTTAGTACAGATACGCAGTATTTT. Encoded protein: CSARGFRGGFSTDTQYF.

The table lists this clonotype with a few counts. V and J are TRBV5-1 and TRBJ2-5; 8 bases are a match to TRBD2. Germline V gives CDR1 SGHRS, CDR2 YFSETQ. V was pared by 0 bases and J by 4 bases, with 8 bases of the junction left unmatched. This CDR3 is built from 16 residues. In DNA, the CDR3 is TGCGCCAGCAGCTTGGCAGTGGCGGGAGGAGGAGAGACCCAGTACTTC. Its translation is CASSLAVAGGGETQYF.

V usage is TRBV11-1 and J usage is TRBJ2-1; D remains ambiguous. V gave up 4 bases and J gave up 4 bases, with 11 bases separating them. This CDR3 spans 14 amino acids. CDR1 and CDR2 from the germline V gene are SGHAT and FQDESV (reference sequence). The CDR3 sequence is CASSSGGEYNEQFF. CDR3 nucleotide sequence: TGTGCCAGCAGCTCGGGCGGCGAATACAATGAGCAGTTCTTC.

This clonotype occurred a few times. The chain joins TRBV24-1 to TRBJ2-7, with D unresolved. The V and J ends lost 5 bases and 2 bases respectively, with 12 bases between them. Per germline, CDR1 KGHDR and CDR2 SFDVKD. CDR3 length equals 14 residues. The CDR3 nucleotides are TGTGCCACCAGTGTCGAAGGCGAAACCTACGAGCAGTACTTC. It yields the protein CATSVEGETYEQYF.

The rearrangement joins TRBV15 to TRBJ1-2; no definite D call. The CDR3 spans 16 residues. CDR1 LNHNV and CDR2 YYDKDF come from the germline V gene (reference sequence). The germline V and J ends were trimmed by 0 bases and 7 bases, with 18 bases remaining between them. CDR3: CATSRDLRQALFGYTF. The CDR3 nucleotides are TGTGCCACCAGCAGAGATCTCCGCCAGGCTCTCTTTGGCTACACCTTC.

This clonotype appeared a few times. The chain recombines TRBV4-2 with TRBJ2-7; D is ambiguous. The CDR3 loop spans 13 amino acids. V was trimmed by 0 bases and J by 6 bases, leaving 9 bases between them. CDR1 is LGHNA, CDR2 YNFKEQ, per germline. In nucleotides, the CDR3 is TGTGCCAGCAGCCAAGAGTACTACGGCGAGCAGTACTTC. Translation gives CASSQEYYGEQYF.

Ten or more counts support this clonotype. The chain recombines TRBV12-3 or TRBV12-4 with TRBJ2-7; the match to TRBD2 covers 10 bases. This CDR3 is 15 amino acids long. V lost 6 bases to trimming and J lost 6 bases; unmatched junction nucleotides: 11. This chain's CDR3 is CASSFSGLAALEQYF. The CDR3 nucleotides are TGTGCCAGCAGCTTCTCTGGACTAGCGGCACTCGAGCAGTACTTC.

J is TRBJ2-7 and V is TRBV27; 8 bases line up with TRBD1. The germline CDR1 and CDR2 sequences are MNHEY and SMNVEV (reference sequence). Unmatched junction bases numbered 7, after V lost 6 bases and J lost 3 bases. The CDR3 length is 14 residues. CDR3 loop: CASRGQGQGYEQYF. The DNA for the CDR3 is TGTGCCAGCAGAGGACAGGGTCAAGGCTACGAGCAGTACTTC.

In this sample, this clonotype turned up a few times. This chain uses TRBV7-9 with TRBJ2-7; 8 bases match TRBD1. V shed 5 bases, J shed 0 bases, and the junction held 9 bases outside the gene matches. This CDR3 has 16 residues. From germline, CDR1 is SEHNR and CDR2 FQNEAQ (reference sequence). In DNA, the CDR3 is TGTGCCAGCAGCCGACAGGGGCCGACGCTCTCCTACGAGCAGTACTTC. This encodes CASSRQGPTLSYEQYF. The full variable domain, completed using reference TRBV7-9 and TRBJ2-7, is DTGVSQNPRHKITKRGQNVTFRCDPISEHNRLYWYRQTLGQGPEFLTYFQNEAQLEKSRLLSDRFSAERPKGSFSTLEIQRTEQGDSAMYLCASSRQGPTLSYEQYFGPGTRLTVT.

This clonotype was observed many times. The rearrangement links TRBV27 to TRBJ2-1, with D possibly matching TRBD2 (6 bases). Per the germline V gene, CDR1 is MNHEY and CDR2 is SMNVEV (reference sequence). Trimming cost V 7 bases and J 0 bases, with 16 bases left between them. The CDR3 spans 16 residues. In DNA form, the CDR3 reads TGTGCCAGCAAACCTATAGCGGCAGTCTCCTACAATGAGCAGTTCTTC. It codes for CASKPIAAVSYNEQFF.

The sample holds a few counts of this clonotype. The chain is built from TRBV7-8 and TRBJ1-1, with 11 nucleotides matching TRBD1. After removal of 5 bases from V and 0 bases from J, the junction contained 5 bases not matched to a gene. Germline assignment: CDR1 SGHVS and CDR2 FQNEAQ. This CDR3 contains 16 residues. The CDR3 here is CASSPGTGGLNTEAFF. The DNA for the CDR3 is TGTGCCAGCAGCCCCGGGACAGGGGGACTGAACACTGAAGCTTTCTTT. The entire variable domain, with the rest obtained from reference TRBV7-8 and TRBJ1-1, is as follows: GAGVSQSPRYKVAKRGQDVALRCDPISGHVSLFWYQQALGQGPEFLTYFQNEAQLDKSGLPSDRFFAERPEGSVSTLKIQRTQQEDSAVYLCASSPGTGGLNTEAFFGQGTRLTVV.